Following are 24 T cell receptor beta chains from one sample sequenced in a study of T cells in Graves' hyperthyroidism and ophthalmopathy. RNA transcripts gave rise to amplified TCR beta CDR3 regions. The HTBI set primed first-round TCR CDR3 RT-PCR. Using its own MiXCR run on the multiplex PCR reads, TCRdb lists one record per CDR3 protein. The repertoire includes 310,000 or so distinct CDR3 sequences, approximately 15% of them detected once, and over 45% sits in the top ten. Material: blood. These receptors were collected from a woman aged 60-70 years with Graves' ophthalmopathy.

The table lists this clonotype with many counts. The chain employs TRBV6-1 and TRBJ1-5; D is possibly TRBD1 (5 bases). V gave up 6 bases and J gave up 7 bases, with 13 bases separating them. Germline CDR1 and CDR2: MNHNS and SASEGT. The CDR3 sequence is 13 residues long. The CDR3 loop is CASSDYWGQPQHF. DNA for the CDR3: TGTGCCAGCAGCGACTACTGGGGCCAGCCCCAGCATTTT.

This clonotype was seen at least ten times. The rearrangement links TRBV7-9 to TRBJ2-7; TRBD1 agrees at 9 bases. Germline V gene sequence: CDR1 SEHNR, CDR2 FQNEAQ (reference sequence). The CDR3 extends over 17 amino acids. J gave up 2 bases and V 5 bases, and 13 bases lay outside the gene matches. The CDR3 loop is CASSPATGTGQTYEQYF. CDR3 sequence (DNA): TGTGCCAGCAGCCCAGCGACCGGGACAGGGCAAACCTACGAGCAGTACTTC.

This clonotype was seen repeatedly, ten times or more. The rearrangement uses TRBV6-1 and TRBJ2-7; D perhaps matches TRBD1 (6 bases). V lost 6 bases and J 3 bases, leaving 18 bases between the germline ends. Germline CDR1 MNHNS, CDR2 SASEGT. The length of the CDR3 is 15 residues. The CDR3 nucleotides read TGTGCCAGCAGGCCAGGGGCCTCCGATTTCTACGAGCAGTACTTC. Residues: CASRPGASDFYEQYF.

This clonotype was seen repeatedly, ten times or more. V and J are TRBV12-3 or TRBV12-4 and TRBJ2-7, with 8 bases that match TRBD1. CDR3 length equals 13 residues. V was clipped by 5 bases and J by 6 bases; unmatched bases: 6. The CDR3, as DNA: TGTGCCAGCAGTCAACAGGGGGTGGGCGAGCAGTACTTC. Translating it yields CASSQQGVGEQYF.

V is TRBV9 and J is TRBJ1-2; D is undetermined. Germline lookup yields CDR1 SGDLS and CDR2 YYNGEE. The CDR3 length is 14 residues. V lost 4 bases, J lost 5 bases, and 15 bases lay in between. CDR3 amino acids: CASSNPAGGYGYTF. For the CDR3, the DNA is TGTGCCAGCAGCAACCCGGCTGGCGGGTATGGCTACACCTTC.

Of note for this clonotype: Since a much larger clone is just one base distant, this may be a read error. V usage is TRBV7-9 and J usage is TRBJ2-7; perhaps TRBD1 as D (6 bases). CDR3 length: 13 residues. Deletions cut 1 base from V and 9 bases from J, with 13 bases between. The germline CDR1 and CDR2 sequences are SEHNR and FQNEAQ (reference sequence). The CDR3 spells CASSLETARGQYF. DNA for the CDR3: TGTGCCAGCAGCTTAGAGACGGCCAGGGGGCAGTACTTC.

Only a few counts were recorded for this clonotype. The genes are TRBV10-3 and TRBJ1-3; TRBD1 matches at 8 bases. The CDR3 sequence is 13 residues long. The germline gives CDR1 ENHRY, CDR2 SYGVKD. CDR3 region: CATGADSGNTIYF. In DNA, the CDR3 is TGTGCGACAGGGGCCGACTCTGGAAACACCATATATTTT.

This clonotype was picked up many times. The chain combines TRBV5-8 with TRBJ2-5; D is ambiguous. The CDR3 consists of 14 residues. The V and J ends lost 1 base and 1 base respectively, with 8 bases between them. CDR1 and CDR2 from the germline V gene are SGHTS and YDEGEE. The CDR3 DNA is TGTGCCAGCAGCTTGTCCCGAACCCAAGAGACCCAGTACTTC. Its protein product is CASSLSRTQETQYF. Combining the CDR3 with reference TRBV5-8 and TRBJ2-5 gives the whole variable domain EAGVTQSPTHLIKTRGQQATLRCSPISGHTSVYWYQQALGLGLQFLLWYDEGEERNRGNFPPRFSGRQFPNYSSELNVNALELEDSALYLCASSLSRTQETQYFGPGTRLLVL.

There are a few counts of this clonotype. The rearrangement links TRBV6-6 to TRBJ1-3; possibly TRBD1 for D (5 bases). V was clipped by 0 bases and J by 4 bases, with 13 bases between them. The CDR3 is 16 amino acids. Germline V gene lookup returns CDR1 MNHNY and CDR2 SVGAGI (reference sequence). The CDR3 spells CASSYSTGGTGNTIYF. Here the CDR3 DNA reads TGTGCCAGCAGTTACTCGACGGGGGGAACAGGAAACACCATATATTTT.

Only a few counts were recorded for this clonotype. The V gene is TRBV6-2 or TRBV6-3, the J gene TRBJ2-4; a weak D match, TRBD1 (5 bases). Trimming cost V 0 bases and J 2 bases, with 17 bases left between them. Germline assignment: CDR1 MNHEY and CDR2 SVGEGT. CDR3 length: 18 amino acids. The CDR3, as DNA: TGTGCCAGCAGTTACTCCCGACTGGACACCGGAACCAAAAACATTCAGTACTTC. Its protein product is CASSYSRLDTGTKNIQYF.

CDR3 nucleotide sequence: TGTGCCAGCAGCCAACGCGGGGGCAGGGAGCAGTACTTC. This encodes CASSQRGGREQYF. V is TRBV7-2 and J is TRBJ2-7; D possibly corresponds to TRBD2 (7 bases). In germline, CDR1 is SGHTA, CDR2 FQGNSA. The V end was cut by 5 bases, the J end by 7 bases, with 15 bases between. CDR3 length equals 13 residues.

A few counts support this clonotype. The rearrangement joins TRBV5-1 to TRBJ1-4, with 7 bases aligning to TRBD1. J lost 6 bases, V lost 3 bases, and 5 bases had no gene match. Germline V gene data show CDR1 as SGHRS and CDR2 as YFSETQ. The CDR3 extends over 14 amino acids. In nucleotides, the CDR3 is TGCGCCAGCAGCTCAGGGACAGCCGATGAAAAACTGTTTTTT. Translating gives CASSSGTADEKLFF.

The sample holds many counts of this clonotype. The rearrangement uses TRBV2 and TRBJ1-1; maybe TRBD1 (6 bases). Trimming pared 7 bases from V and 0 bases from J, leaving 12 bases between. Germline assignment: CDR1 SNHLY and CDR2 FYNNEI. The CDR3 loop spans 14 amino acids. The CDR3 region is CASTQQGLNTEAFF. In DNA form, the CDR3 reads TGTGCCAGCACCCAACAGGGACTGAACACTGAAGCTTTCTTT.

This clonotype was seen ten or more times. The chain carries TRBV6-2 or TRBV6-3 and TRBJ2-1; possible D gene TRBD1, 6 bases. CDR1 and CDR2 (germline): MNHEY, SVGEGT. CDR3 length: 14 residues. V was pared by 6 bases and J by 4 bases, with 13 bases between. This CDR3 is CASSMYRAYNEQFF. DNA of the CDR3: TGTGCCAGCAGCATGTACAGGGCGTACAATGAGCAGTTCTTC.

At least ten counts were recorded for this clonotype. This rearrangement joins TRBV28 to TRBJ2-7; D is possibly TRBD2 (6 bases). The germline V gene encodes CDR1 MDHEN and CDR2 SYDVKM. The V and J ends lost 7 bases and 2 bases respectively, with 15 bases between them. The CDR3 runs to 14 residues. In DNA form, the CDR3 reads TGTGCCAGCACCCCTCCTGCGGGACCCTACGAGCAGTACTTC. Protein product: CASTPPAGPYEQYF.

This clonotype was seen once. The chain has TRBV7-2 and TRBJ1-5; TRBD1 matches 9 bases. Germline V CDR1 and CDR2: SGHTA, FQGNSA. V dropped 7 bases and J dropped 7; count of bases not matched to a gene: 5. The CDR3 totals 13 residues. In nucleotides, the CDR3 is TGTGCCAGCACCCGGGACAGGGACCAGCCCCAGCATTTT. The encoded protein is CASTRDRDQPQHF.

CDR3 residues: CASSPTGGRTDTQYF. CDR3 bases: TGTGCCAGCAGCCCGACAGGGGGCAGGACAGATACGCAGTATTTT. V usage is TRBV6-1 and J usage is TRBJ2-3, with 10 bases aligning to TRBD1. V was pared by 6 bases and J by 3 bases, with 6 bases of the junction left unmatched. This CDR3 is built from 15 residues. The V gene's germline CDR1 is MNHNS and CDR2 SASEGT.

This clonotype was seen repeatedly, ten times or more. V is TRBV5-5 and J is TRBJ2-2; D is undetermined. CDR1 SGHKS and CDR2 YYEKEE come from the germline V gene (reference sequence). The V end was cut by 5 bases, the J end by 6 bases, with 20 bases between. This CDR3 has 16 residues. CDR3 protein: CASSQVPGPIAGELFF. CDR3 in DNA: TGTGCCAGCAGTCAAGTACCGGGCCCCATTGCCGGGGAGCTGTTTTTT.

This clonotype was observed many times. The gene calls are TRBV20-1 and TRBJ1-4; maybe TRBD1 (6 bases). V lost 3 bases and J lost 6, with 14 bases in between. Germline V gene lookup returns CDR1 DFQATT and CDR2 SNEGSKA (reference sequence). The CDR3 length is 14 residues. In DNA, the CDR3 is TGCAGTGCTAGTCAAGGGGGTTTGGATGAAAAACTGTTTTTT. It yields the protein CSASQGGLDEKLFF.

This clonotype has only a few counts. CDR3 protein: CATRSGRGTDTQYF. CDR3 DNA sequence: TGTGCCACCCGCAGCGGGAGAGGCACAGATACGCAGTATTTT. The chain combines TRBV19 with TRBJ2-3, with 8 positions matching TRBD2. The CDR3 covers 14 residues. Trimming took 10 bases from V and 1 from J; bases not matched to a gene: 7. Germline-derived CDR1 and CDR2 are LNHDA and SQIVND (reference sequence). Together with reference TRBV19 and TRBJ2-3, the CDR3 gives the full variable domain: DGGITQSPKYLFRKEGQNVTLSCEQNLNHDAMYWYRQDPGQGLRLIYYSQIVNDFQKGDIAEGYSVSREKKESFPLTVTSAQKNPTAFYLCATRSGRGTDTQYFGPGTRLTVL.

This clonotype was detected ten times or more. V gene TRBV5-1 combines with J gene TRBJ2-1; 12 nucleotides align to TRBD2. Germline CDR1 reads SGHRS; CDR2 reads YFSETQ. V dropped 4 bases and J dropped 4; count of bases not matched to a gene: 6. The CDR3 runs 16 residues. The CDR3 loop is CASSPKGTSGYNEQFF. The CDR3 DNA sequence: TGCGCCAGCAGCCCCAAAGGGACTAGCGGGTACAATGAGCAGTTCTTC.

This clonotype has a count of ten or more. The chain links TRBV11-3 to TRBJ2-1, with D maybe TRBD1 (5 bases). The CDR3 extends over 15 amino acids. From germline, CDR1 is SGHNT and CDR2 YENEEA. Deletions cut 5 bases from V and 9 bases from J, with 20 bases between. CDR3 region: CASSPPPQGTGEQFF. CDR3 in DNA: TGTGCCAGCAGCCCACCGCCCCAGGGAACCGGTGAGCAGTTCTTC. Combining the CDR3 with reference TRBV11-3 and TRBJ2-1 gives the whole variable domain EAGVVQSPRYKIIEKKQPVAFWCNPISGHNTLYWYLQNLGQGPELLIRYENEEAVDDSQLPKDRFSAERLKGVDSTLKIQPAELGDSAVYLCASSPPPQGTGEQFFGPGTRLTVL.

This rearrangement joins TRBV6-1 to TRBJ1-1; D is uncertain. Trimming took off 6 bases at V and 8 bases at J, with 10 bases between the two ends. Per germline, CDR1 MNHNS and CDR2 SASEGT. CDR3 length equals 11 residues. The CDR3 protein is CASRNLQEAFF. The DNA of the CDR3 is TGTGCCAGCAGAAACCTTCAGGAAGCTTTCTTT.

The sample holds many counts of this clonotype. The chain couples TRBV6-1 to TRBJ2-3; no firm D call. The CDR3 totals 15 residues. CDR1 MNHNS and CDR2 SASEGT come from the germline V gene. V was shortened by 1 base and J by 2 bases, with 10 bases between the two germline ends. CDR3 region: CASSEVRSYTDTQYF. CDR3 in DNA: TGTGCCAGCAGTGAAGTGAGATCCTACACAGATACGCAGTATTTT.